This T cell receptor (beta chain) was profiled in a study of cytomegalovirus exposure and HLA in healthy donors. Study-level points and caveats: 150 or so TCR beta chains were listed as cytomegalovirus-associated.

Profiling relied on immunoSEQ multiplex PCR, and the TCRdb table lists in-frame clones only, not all of them. This sample has roughly 50,000 clones, with 90% found just once. On this clone itself: Its antigen is unidentified.

Germline CDR1 is MGHRA and CDR2 is YSYEKL. The CDR3 extends over 18 amino acids. Losses at the gene ends were 1 base for V and 0 bases for J; bases not matched to a gene: 7. The chain is built from TRBV4-1 and TRBJ2-1; 9 nucleotides line up with TRBD2. Input material: PBMCs. This TCR was sampled from a man aged 18 to 35 in good health and CMV-seronegative. DNA of the CDR3: TGCGCCAGCAGCCAAGGGCTAGCGGGAAAGAGCTCCTACAATGAGCAGTTCTTC. The encoded protein is CASSQGLAGKSSYNEQFF.